The 16 T cell receptor beta chains presented below share a single source sample, sequenced in a study of cytomegalovirus exposure and HLA in healthy donors (dated by TCRdb to 2015 to 2018). The library was built by means of the immunoSEQ multiplex PCR assay. Imported from immuneACCESS, the table was reduced by TCRdb to in-frame sequences with V and J called. These copies leave out some clones; in studies compared against another copy, an unresolved V gene accounts for under half, and the cause of the remainder is not known. The sample table lists 200,000 or so clones, about 91% of them with a count of one. The ten largest clones take up 2.9% of the sample. Sequences were obtained from PBMCs. These receptor sequences come from a woman aged 18-30 years in good health and CMV-seronegative.

The chain is built from TRBV7-9 and TRBJ1-5; unclear D gene. With 4 bases removed from V and 3 bases from J, the gap between germline ends came to 4 bases. The CDR3 has 12 residues. Germline V gene lookup returns CDR1 SEHNR and CDR2 FQNEAQ (reference sequence). In nucleotides, the CDR3 is TGTGCCAGCAGCTCAGACAATCAGCCCCAGCATTTT. Translated, it gives CASSSDNQPQHF.

The chain has TRBV28 and TRBJ2-4, with 13 nucleotides matching TRBD2. Trimming removed 2 bases from V and 0 bases from J; junction bases left unmatched: 13. Germline V gene lookup returns CDR1 MDHEN and CDR2 SYDVKM. The CDR3 contains 21 residues. Here the CDR3 DNA reads TGTGCCAGCAGTTTAGTCCCGGGACTAGCGGGATACGCGATAGCCAAAAACATTCAGTACTTC. Amino acid sequence: CASSLVPGLAGYAIAKNIQYF. Together with reference TRBV28 and TRBJ2-4, the CDR3 gives the full variable domain: DVKVTQSSRYLVKRTGEKVFLECVQDMDHENMFWYRQDPGLGLRLIYFSYDVKMKEKGDIPEGYSVSREKKERFSLILESASTNQTSMYLCASSLVPGLAGYAIAKNIQYFGAGTRLSVL.

The J gene is TRBJ1-1, the V gene TRBV4-3; 8 bases agree with TRBD1. V lost 3 bases, J lost 7 bases, and 10 bases stayed unmatched. The germline CDR1 and CDR2 sequences are LGHNA and YSLEER. The CDR3 covers 15 residues. CDR3 sequence reads: CASSQGPDRGGEAFF. In DNA form, the CDR3 reads TGCGCCAGCAGCCAGGGACCAGACAGGGGTGGTGAAGCTTTCTTT.

V gene TRBV27 combines with J gene TRBJ2-7; D is ambiguous. CDR1 is MNHEY and CDR2 is SMNVEV in the germline V gene (reference sequence). This CDR3 has 14 residues. V was cut by 5 bases and J by 3 bases, with 14 bases left in between. The CDR3 is CASSARLLYYEQYF. CDR3 sequence (DNA): TGTGCCAGCAGTGCCCGACTGCTATACTACGAGCAGTACTTC.

The chain recombines TRBV10-3 with TRBJ1-4, with 9 nucleotides matching TRBD1. The CDR3 runs to 15 residues. Germline-derived CDR1 and CDR2 are ENHRY and SYGVKD. J was trimmed by 8 bases and V by 1 base; bases with no gene match: 5. CDR3 protein: CAISEWGQGMEKLFF. The DNA of the CDR3 is TGTGCCATCAGTGAGTGGGGACAGGGTATGGAAAAACTGTTTTTT.

This clone was recorded only once. This rearrangement joins TRBV7-6 to TRBJ1-1; TRBD1 might be the D (5 bases). This CDR3 is 14 amino acids long. Germline V CDR1 and CDR2: SGHVS, FNYEAQ. The V gene lost 2 bases and the J gene lost 1 base, with 8 bases spanning the gap. The CDR3 spells CASSLRGSNTEAFF. CDR3 in DNA: TGTGCCAGCAGCTTACGGGGGTCGAACACTGAAGCTTTCTTT.

The chain couples TRBV7-2 to TRBJ2-1; 7 bases line up with TRBD2. This CDR3 has 15 residues. Germline V gives CDR1 SGHTA, CDR2 FQGNSA. Germline trimming cut 2 bases from V and 7 bases from J; bases unmatched to any gene: 8. This CDR3 reads CASSLKAGVPNEQFF. DNA of the CDR3: TGTGCCAGCAGCTTAAAGGCGGGAGTTCCGAATGAGCAGTTCTTC. The full variable domain, rest sourced from reference TRBV7-2 and TRBJ2-1, is GAGVSQSPSNKVTEKGKDVELRCDPISGHTALYWYRQSLGQGLEFLIYFQGNSAPDKSGLPSDRFSAERTGGSVSTLTIQRTQQEDSAVYLCASSLKAGVPNEQFFGPGTRLTVL.

This chain joins TRBV5-6 and TRBJ1-2; TRBD1 aligns across 8 bases. The germline V gene encodes CDR1 SGHDT and CDR2 YYEEEE. The CDR3 sequence is 13 residues long. J lost 6 bases, V lost 3 bases, and 4 bases had no gene match. The CDR3 bases are TGTGCCAGCAGCTCGTCAGGGGGCCATGGCTACACCTTC. Protein: CASSSSGGHGYTF.

The CDR3 reads CAWSGPTGYGYTF. CDR3 DNA: TGTGCCTGGAGTGGGCCGACAGGCTATGGCTACACCTTC. The J gene is TRBJ1-2, the V gene TRBV30, with D tentatively TRBD1 (6 bases). V was trimmed by 1 base and J by 4 bases, leaving 10 bases between them. The germline V gene encodes CDR1 GTSNPN and CDR2 SVGIG (reference sequence). The CDR3 consists of 13 residues.

This clone was counted at least ten times. The chain employs TRBV5-5 and TRBJ1-2, with 7 bases fitting TRBD1. V lost 0 bases, J lost 3 bases, and 2 bases stayed unmatched. The CDR3 loop spans 14 amino acids. Germline V gives CDR1 SGHKS, CDR2 YYEKEE (reference sequence). The CDR3 DNA is TGTGCCAGCAGCTTGGGACAGGGTGACTATGGCTACACCTTC. Its translation is CASSLGQGDYGYTF.

The chain has TRBV5-4 and TRBJ1-4; 9 nucleotides match TRBD1. Trimming took 1 base from V and 8 from J; bases not matched to a gene: 3. From germline, CDR1 is SGHNT and CDR2 YYREEE (reference sequence). The CDR3 covers 14 residues. DNA for the CDR3: TGTGCCAGCAGCTTGTCCGGGACAGGGGAAAAACTGTTTTTT. Its translation is CASSLSGTGEKLFF.

This chain uses TRBV7-2 with TRBJ2-7, with a possible D match to TRBD1 (6 bases). CDR1 SGHTA and CDR2 FQGNSA come from the germline V gene. Trimming removed 1 base at V and 2 bases at J, with 12 bases between. The CDR3 consists of 15 residues. The CDR3 protein is CASSLVQGIPYEQYF. In nucleotides, the CDR3 is TGTGCCAGCAGCTTAGTACAGGGTATACCCTACGAGCAGTACTTC.

This sequence joins TRBV7-2 and TRBJ2-5; 7 positions agree with TRBD1. Germline CDR1 and CDR2: SGHTA and FQGNSA. The CDR3 runs to 15 residues. V was clipped by 5 bases and J by 5 bases; unmatched bases: 11. Here the CDR3 DNA reads TGTGCCAGCAGCCCCCAAACAGGGGCGCGGGAGACCCAGTACTTC. Translating it yields CASSPQTGARETQYF.

This sequence joins TRBV30 and TRBJ2-3; tentative D call: TRBD1 (5 bases). The CDR3 has 13 amino acids. Germline loops: CDR1 GTSNPN, CDR2 SVGIG (reference sequence). V was clipped by 1 base and J by 3 bases, with 8 bases between them. CDR3 in DNA: TGTGCCTGGAGTGGACAGAGGACAGATACGCAGTATTTT. Translation gives CAWSGQRTDTQYF.

This clone was detected once. The V gene is TRBV4-2, the J gene TRBJ2-7, with TRBD2 matching 11 bases. V lost 2 bases and J lost 7; bases outside the gene matches: 7. The CDR3 length is 15 residues. CDR1 is LGHNA, CDR2 YNFKEQ, per germline. The CDR3 nucleotides are TGTGCCAGCAGCCAACAGACTAGCGGGGACATAGAGCAGTACTTC. This sequence encodes CASSQQTSGDIEQYF.

The chain is built from TRBV5-1 and TRBJ2-6; D not certain. The CDR3 is made up of 15 amino acids. Trimming stripped 0 bases from V and 0 bases from J, with 4 bases between. The germline V gene has CDR1 SGHRS and CDR2 YFSETQ. CDR3 protein: CASSLGGSGANVLTF. CDR3 nucleotide sequence: TGCGCCAGCAGCTTGGGCGGCTCTGGGGCCAACGTCCTGACTTTC. Full variable domain (missing parts from reference TRBV5-1 and TRBJ2-6): KAGVTQTPRYLIKTRGQQVTLSCSPISGHRSVSWYQQTPGQGLQFLFEYFSETQRNKGNFPGRFSGRQFSNSRSEMNVSTLELGDSALYLCASSLGGSGANVLTFGAGSRLTVL.